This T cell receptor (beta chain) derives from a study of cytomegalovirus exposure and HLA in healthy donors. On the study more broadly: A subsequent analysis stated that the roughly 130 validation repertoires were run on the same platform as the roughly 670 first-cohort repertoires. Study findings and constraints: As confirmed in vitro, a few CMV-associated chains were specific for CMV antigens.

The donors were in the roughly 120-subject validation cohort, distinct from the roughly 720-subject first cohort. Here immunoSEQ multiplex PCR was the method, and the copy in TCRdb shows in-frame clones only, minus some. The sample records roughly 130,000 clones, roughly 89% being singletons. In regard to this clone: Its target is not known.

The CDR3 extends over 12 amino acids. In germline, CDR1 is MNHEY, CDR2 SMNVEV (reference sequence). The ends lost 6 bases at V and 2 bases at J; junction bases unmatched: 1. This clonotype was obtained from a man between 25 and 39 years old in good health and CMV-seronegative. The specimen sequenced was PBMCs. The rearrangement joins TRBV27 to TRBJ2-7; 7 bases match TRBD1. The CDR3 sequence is CASRDRAYEQYF. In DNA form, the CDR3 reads TGTGCCAGCAGAGACAGGGCCTACGAGCAGTACTTC.